This TCR beta chain was captured by sequencing in a study of blood T cells in healthy people across ages. It was with a sample-barcoded 5' primer and a J-beta primer mix that a second PCR of about 6 to 12 cycles was run. MiXCR, run by TCRdb on the 5' RACE reads, gives a single entry per CDR3 protein. Among 1.5 million to 1.9 million distinct CDR3 sequences listed, 42% were seen once. It was approximately 10 milliliters of peripheral blood that were drawn from each donor. This clonotype was seen at least ten times. The antigen is unknown. A read error may account for a junction end that differs from germline. Findings of the study overall: When set beside aged donors, long-lived donors presented more naive CD4+ cells and higher diversity. The authors considered diversity estimates from one million T cells to be underestimates.

The CDR3 consists of 13 residues. The chain employs TRBV12-3 or TRBV12-4 and TRBJ1-1; maybe TRBD1 (5 bases). The source material was blood. The TCR originated in a woman between 18 and 30 years old in good health. The CDR3 sequence: CASSLGQNTEAFF. The CDR3, as DNA: TGTGCCAGCAGCTTAGGACAGAACACTGAAGCTTTCTTT.